This TCR beta chain appears in the sequencing data of a study of T-cell reconstitution after alpha-beta-depleted transplantation in children. Study-level results: Day-60 TCRbeta diversity that was high in some patients was derived from surviving recipient T cells and thymic progenitors. At the one-year point after transplant, T-cell counts and TCRbeta diversity were found to come mostly from T cells that had been newly produced. In patients about two months after transplant, alpha-beta T cells reportedly arose from several hundred expanded graft clones.

For this clonotype: As yet, its antigen is unknown.

The V gene's germline CDR1 is DFQATT and CDR2 SNEGSKA (reference sequence). Trimming took 6 bases from V and 7 from J; bases not matched to a gene: 11. This CDR3 comprises 14 residues. Unique molecular identifiers were incorporated into the prepared TCRbeta library. TCRdb reprocessed the PCR reads with MiXCR, giving one entry per CDR3 protein. Here the sample spans 500,000 to 750,000 distinct CDR3 sequences, approximately 30% being singletons. This TCR was recovered from a boy in the first two years of life with Wiskott-Aldrich syndrome, due to receive a stem cell transplant. The specimen comprised PBMCs, sampled before TCRalphabeta/CD19-depleted stem cell transplant. V is TRBV20-1 and J is TRBJ2-1, with 8 bases identical to TRBD2. The CDR3 is CSAGTGTSLNEQFF. CDR3 in DNA: TGCAGTGCCGGGACCGGGACTAGTCTGAATGAGCAGTTCTTC.